A single T cell receptor beta chain is shown here with its context. These data originate in a study of shared clonotypes between healthy human individuals. Here immunoSEQ multiplex PCR was the method, and the copy in TCRdb shows in-frame clones only, minus some. This sample has about 470,000 clones, with more than 75% found just once. CDR3 length: 13 amino acids. The V end lost 2 bases, the J end lost 5 bases, and 10 bases lay between the germline ends. In germline, CDR1 is PRHDT, CDR2 FYEKMQ (reference sequence). V gene TRBV13 combines with J gene TRBJ2-7, with D possibly being TRBD1 (6 bases). Sequences were obtained from PBMCs. The sequence came from a woman aged 40 to 55 in good health. Some clones in this sample may be carry-over from other donors' samples. The CDR3 here is CASSLTGTHEQYF. CDR3 bases: TGTGCCAGCAGCTTAACAGGGACCCACGAGCAGTACTTC.